This T cell receptor (beta chain) was sequenced during a study of blood T cell repertoires in COVID-19. Background on the study: T cells, B-cell-depleted T cells, or PBMCs supplied cDNA or gDNA.

Unmatched junction bases numbered 10, after V lost 5 bases and J lost 5 bases. In germline, CDR1 is SEHNR, CDR2 FQNEAQ (reference sequence). The CDR3 spans 16 residues. Repertoires were generated with immunoSEQ multiplex PCR, while TCRdb's copy carries only in-frame clones and drops some. The profile shows some 170,000 clones, 75% to 80% of them singletons. The chain couples TRBV7-9 to TRBJ2-7, with 12 nucleotides matching TRBD2. The material sequenced was peripheral blood. The sequence derives from an older woman with acute or convalescent COVID-19. The CDR3 spells CASSTGLAGRYHEQYF. The CDR3 region has the DNA TGTGCCAGCAGCACCGGACTAGCGGGAAGGTATCACGAGCAGTACTTC.